This T cell receptor beta chain originates from a study of CD8+ T cells in alopecia areata. Extracted from the samples, RNA was reverse transcribed into cDNA to serve as the sequencing template. This table comes from immunoSEQ multiplex PCR, and its TCRdb copy is limited to in-frame clones, with some not included. The sample holds about 190,000 clones, about three fifths seen once. CDR3 length: 13 amino acids. V lost 6 bases to trimming and J lost 0 bases, with 3 bases between them. Germline loops: CDR1 MNHEY, CDR2 SMNVEV (reference sequence). There are a few counts of this clone. Its specificity is not known. Study conclusions and caveats: Because one nonresponder was included, the link of baseline CD8+ expansion to response is considered uncertain.

Treatment of the sample: oral pan-JAK inhibitor, 5-10 mg twice daily. Peripheral blood samples and lesional scalp punch biopsies were obtained from alopecia areata patients. The sample consisted of CD4+ T cells sorted from blood, taken at week 4, from a patient treated with tofacitinib. The sequence came from a human donor with alopecia areata. The V gene is TRBV27, the J gene TRBJ2-6; D unclear. This chain's CDR3 is CASRDSGANVLTF. The CDR3 region has the DNA TGTGCCAGCAGAGACTCTGGGGCCAACGTCCTGACTTTC.